The T cell receptor beta chain under discussion was sequenced for a study of T cells in Graves' hyperthyroidism and ophthalmopathy. RNA transcripts yielded amplified TCR beta CDR3 regions. During a first-round RT-PCR of the TCR CDR3, the HTBI primer set was used. One entry per CDR3 protein, called by TCRdb with MiXCR from the multiplex PCR reads. The sample consists of over 450,000 distinct CDR3 sequences, 17% of them appearing once. CDR3 length: 15 residues. Trimming took off 0 bases at V and 4 bases at J, with 12 bases between the two ends. The germline gives CDR1 LNHNV, CDR2 YYDKDF (reference sequence). This clonotype was observed at least ten times. Its antigen is unidentified. Study-wide points: Ophthalmopathy and stable hyperthyroidism were separated by a 13 V-J model.

Subjects with ophthalmopathy showed a Clinical Activity Score no lower than 3, a NOSPECS grade no lower than 4, and a duration shorter than 3 months. This TCR derives from a woman between 18 and 30 years old with Graves' ophthalmopathy. The material sequenced was blood. The chain employs TRBV15 and TRBJ1-1; D gene unclear. The CDR3: CATSRDLGRTTEAFF. In nucleotides, the CDR3 is TGTGCCACCAGCAGAGATCTCGGCAGGACCACTGAAGCTTTCTTT.